This entry describes one T cell receptor beta chain. Its antigen is still unknown. Sequencing was performed with immunoSEQ multiplex PCR; in TCRdb, only in-frame clones are kept and a portion is missing. The sample lists more than 80,000 clones, around 89% occurring once. Germline CDR1 is DFQATT and CDR2 is SNEGSKA (reference sequence). This CDR3 has 11 residues. The V gene lost 4 bases and the J gene lost 7 bases, with 10 bases spanning the gap. The data stem from a study of cytomegalovirus exposure and HLA in healthy donors. General study points: Most TCR sequences were seen very rarely across donors, but some public TCRs occurred in many. According to a subsequent analysis, TCR clusters identified in the first cohort showed a tendency to co-occur across the roughly 110 validation repertoires.

This chain connects TRBV20-1 to TRBJ2-5, with a weak D call TRBD1 (6 bases). This clonotype originated in a woman aged 18 to 35 in good health and CMV-seropositive. What was sequenced was PBMCs. CDR3 residues: CSATLRGTQYF. The CDR3 DNA reads as TGCAGTGCTACCCTCAGGGGGACCCAGTACTTC.